The present T cell receptor (beta chain) was sequenced within a study of vaccination effects on CD4 cells after COVID-19. TCRdb's table, derived via immunoSEQ multiplex PCR, lists solely in-frame clones and lacks some. The sample holds 20,000 to 25,000 clones; roughly 70% are singletons and the top ten take approximately 9.1%. This clone occurred a few times. Its target is not known. Germline V gene lookup returns CDR1 GTSNPN and CDR2 SVGIG (reference sequence). Trimming removed 2 bases at V and 9 bases at J, with 11 bases between. CDR3 size: 13 residues. After expansion with viral peptide pools in the ViraFEST assay, antigen-specific CD4+ T cells were sequenced. Between days 9 and 11 of culture, CD4+ T cells were separated out. The vaccine recipients had no prior SARS-CoV-2 infection, with negative nucleocapsid antibodies.

The clonotype originates from a human donor who received a COVID-19 vaccine. Source: CD4+ T cells from PBMCs cultured with HCoV-NL63 spike peptides, taken before COVID-19 vaccination. The chain combines TRBV30 with TRBJ1-6; tentatively, D is TRBD1 (5 bases). CDR3 sequence: CAWSLQGGSPLHF. In nucleotides, the CDR3 is TGTGCCTGGAGTTTGCAGGGAGGTTCACCCCTCCACTTT. Using reference TRBV30 and TRBJ1-6 for the parts outside the CDR3, the full variable domain is SQTIHQWPATLVQPVGSPLSLECTVEGTSNPNLYWYRQAAGRGLQLLFYSVGIGQISSEVPQNLSASRPQDRQFILSSKKLLLSDSGFYLCAWSLQGGSPLHFGNGTRLTVT.